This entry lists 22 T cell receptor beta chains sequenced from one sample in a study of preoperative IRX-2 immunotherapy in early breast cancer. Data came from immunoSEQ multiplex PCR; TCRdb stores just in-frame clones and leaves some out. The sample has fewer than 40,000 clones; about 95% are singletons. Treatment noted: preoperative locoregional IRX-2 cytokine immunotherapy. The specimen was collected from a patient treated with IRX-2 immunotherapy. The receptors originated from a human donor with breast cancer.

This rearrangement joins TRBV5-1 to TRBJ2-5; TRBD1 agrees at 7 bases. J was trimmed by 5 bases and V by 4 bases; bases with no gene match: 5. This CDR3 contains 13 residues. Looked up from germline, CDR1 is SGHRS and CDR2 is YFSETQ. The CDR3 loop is CASSGRGLETQYF. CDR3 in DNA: TGCGCCAGCAGCGGTAGGGGGCTGGAGACCCAGTACTTC.

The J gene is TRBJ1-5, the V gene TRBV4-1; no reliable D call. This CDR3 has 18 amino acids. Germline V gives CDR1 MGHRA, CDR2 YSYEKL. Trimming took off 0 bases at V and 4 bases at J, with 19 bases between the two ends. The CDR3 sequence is CASSQDTESFPKNQPQHF. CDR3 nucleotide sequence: TGCGCCAGCAGCCAAGACACAGAATCGTTCCCAAAAAATCAGCCCCAGCATTTT.

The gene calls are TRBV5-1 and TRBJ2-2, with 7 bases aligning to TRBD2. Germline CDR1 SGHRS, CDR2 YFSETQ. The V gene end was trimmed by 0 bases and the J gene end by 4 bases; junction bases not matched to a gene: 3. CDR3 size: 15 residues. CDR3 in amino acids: CASSLVAGPTGELFF. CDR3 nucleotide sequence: TGCGCCAGCAGCTTGGTAGCGGGCCCCACCGGGGAGCTGTTTTTT.

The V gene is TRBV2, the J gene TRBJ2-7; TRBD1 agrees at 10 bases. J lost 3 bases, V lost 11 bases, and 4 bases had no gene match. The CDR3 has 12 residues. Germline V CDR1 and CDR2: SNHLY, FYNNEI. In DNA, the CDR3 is TGTGCCGGTAGGACAGGGGGCTACGAGCAGTACTTC. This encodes CAGRTGGYEQYF.

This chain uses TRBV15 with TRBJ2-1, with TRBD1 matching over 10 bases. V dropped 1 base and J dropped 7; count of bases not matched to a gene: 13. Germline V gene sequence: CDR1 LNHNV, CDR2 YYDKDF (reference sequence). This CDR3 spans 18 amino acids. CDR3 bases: TGTGCCACCAGCAGAGCGGTTTCCGGGACAGGGGTGAGGAATGAGCAGTTCTTC. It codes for CATSRAVSGTGVRNEQFF.

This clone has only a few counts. The CDR3 sequence is CASSLRSSYNEQFF. The CDR3 region has the DNA TGTGCCAGCAGTTTGAGAAGCTCCTACAATGAGCAGTTCTTC. The chain is built from TRBV2 and TRBJ2-1; D is unresolved. This CDR3 has 14 residues. V shed 5 bases and J shed 0 bases, with 8 bases lying between them. Germline V CDR1 and CDR2: SNHLY, FYNNEI.

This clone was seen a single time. The CDR3 DNA reads as TGTGCCAGCAGCCCCCCCTCGCCCCTTTACGAGCAGTACTTC. Amino acids: CASSPPSPLYEQYF. The rearrangement links TRBV7-2 to TRBJ2-7; D gene unclear. The CDR3 is made up of 14 amino acids. Trimming cost V 5 bases and J 4 bases, with 15 bases left between them. The germline gives CDR1 SGHTA, CDR2 FQGNSA. The full variable domain, rest sourced from reference TRBV7-2 and TRBJ2-7, is GAGVSQSPSNKVTEKGKDVELRCDPISGHTALYWYRQSLGQGLEFLIYFQGNSAPDKSGLPSDRFSAERTGGSVSTLTIQRTQQEDSAVYLCASSPPSPLYEQYFGPGTRLTVT.

The CDR3 nucleotides are TGTGCCACCAGCCTACCTAGCGGATACACAGATACGCAGTATTTT. This encodes CATSLPSGYTDTQYF. The V gene is TRBV15, the J gene TRBJ2-3; 7 nucleotides align to TRBD2. After removal of 5 bases from V and 2 bases from J, the junction contained 7 bases not matched to a gene. This CDR3 is 15 amino acids long. Germline V gives CDR1 LNHNV, CDR2 YYDKDF (reference sequence). Complete variable domain (other parts from reference TRBV15 and TRBJ2-3): DAMVIQNPRYQVTQFGKPVTLSCSQTLNHNVMYWYQQKSSQAPKLLFHYYDKDFNNEADTPDNFQSRRPNTSFCFLDIRSPGLGDTAMYLCATSLPSGYTDTQYFGPGTRLTVL.

The CDR3 DNA follows: TGTGCCAGCAGCCCGGGATGGGACAGGGATTCCTACGAGCAGTACTTC. This sequence encodes CASSPGWDRDSYEQYF. The chain uses TRBV9 and TRBJ2-7, with 9 bases aligning to TRBD1. Germline CDR1 and CDR2: SGDLS and YYNGEE. With 4 bases clipped from V and 1 base from J, the junction kept 9 bases outside the gene matches. The CDR3 length is 16 residues.

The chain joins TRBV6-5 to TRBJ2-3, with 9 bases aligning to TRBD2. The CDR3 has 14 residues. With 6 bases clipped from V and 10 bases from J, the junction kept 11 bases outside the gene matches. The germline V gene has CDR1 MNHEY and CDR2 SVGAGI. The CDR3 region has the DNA TGTGCCAGCAGGATAGCGGGGGACACTTACGCGCAGTATTTT. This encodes CASRIAGDTYAQYF.

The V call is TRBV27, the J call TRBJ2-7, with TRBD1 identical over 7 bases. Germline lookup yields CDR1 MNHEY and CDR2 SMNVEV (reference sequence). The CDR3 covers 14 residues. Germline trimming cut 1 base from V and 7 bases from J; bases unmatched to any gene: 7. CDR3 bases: TGTGCCAGCAGTTTATGGCAGGGGGAAGGGGAGCAGTACTTC. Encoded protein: CASSLWQGEGEQYF.

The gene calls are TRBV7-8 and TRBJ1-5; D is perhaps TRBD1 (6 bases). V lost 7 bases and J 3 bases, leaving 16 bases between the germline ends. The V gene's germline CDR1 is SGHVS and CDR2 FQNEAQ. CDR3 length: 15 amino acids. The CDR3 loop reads CASTPGGGFNQPQHF. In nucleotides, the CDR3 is TGTGCCAGCACCCCTGGGGGCGGATTCAATCAGCCCCAGCATTTT.

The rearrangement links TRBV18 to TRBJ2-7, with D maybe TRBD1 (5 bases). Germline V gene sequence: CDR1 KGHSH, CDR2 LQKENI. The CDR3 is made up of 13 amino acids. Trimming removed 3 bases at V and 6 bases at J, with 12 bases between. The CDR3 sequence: CASSPLDKTEQYF. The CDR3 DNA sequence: TGTGCCAGCTCACCCCTGGACAAAACCGAGCAGTACTTC.

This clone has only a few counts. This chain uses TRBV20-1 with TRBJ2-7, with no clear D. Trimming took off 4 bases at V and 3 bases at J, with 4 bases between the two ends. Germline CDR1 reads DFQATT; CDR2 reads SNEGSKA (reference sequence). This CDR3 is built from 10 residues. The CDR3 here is CSANNYEQYF. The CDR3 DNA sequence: TGCAGTGCTAACAACTACGAGCAGTACTTC.

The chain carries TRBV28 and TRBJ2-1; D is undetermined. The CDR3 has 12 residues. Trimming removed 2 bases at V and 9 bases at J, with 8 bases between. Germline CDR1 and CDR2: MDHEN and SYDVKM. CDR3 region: CASSLPLGEQFF. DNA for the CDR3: TGTGCCAGCAGTTTACCACTGGGTGAGCAGTTCTTC.

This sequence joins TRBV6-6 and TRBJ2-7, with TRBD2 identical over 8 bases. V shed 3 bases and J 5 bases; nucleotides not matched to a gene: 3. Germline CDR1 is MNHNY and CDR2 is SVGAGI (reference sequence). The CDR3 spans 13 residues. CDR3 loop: CASSYRGGDEQYF. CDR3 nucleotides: TGTGCCAGCAGTTATCGGGGGGGGGACGAGCAGTACTTC.

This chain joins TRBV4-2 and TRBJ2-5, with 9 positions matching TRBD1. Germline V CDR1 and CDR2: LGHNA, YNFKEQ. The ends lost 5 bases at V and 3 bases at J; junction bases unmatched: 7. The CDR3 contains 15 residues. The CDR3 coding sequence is TGTGCCAGCAGCACAACGGACAGGGGTAAAGAGACCCAGTACTTC. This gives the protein CASSTTDRGKETQYF.

CDR3 protein: CASSQLTSGPPTQYF. CDR3 DNA sequence: TGCGCCAGCAGCCAACTGACTAGCGGGCCCCCAACCCAGTACTTC. The J gene is TRBJ2-5, the V gene TRBV4-1; 10 bases agree with TRBD2. This CDR3 region has 15 residues. Germline V lookup: CDR1 MGHRA, CDR2 YSYEKL. The trim removed 2 bases at V and 8 bases at J, leaving 8 bases unmatched.

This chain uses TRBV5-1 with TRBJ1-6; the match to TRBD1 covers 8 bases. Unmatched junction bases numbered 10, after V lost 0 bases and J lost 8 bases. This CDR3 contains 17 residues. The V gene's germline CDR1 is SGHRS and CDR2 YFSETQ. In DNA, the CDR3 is TGCGCCAGCAGCTTGGCCGCCGGACAGGGCCTCGATTCACCCCTCCACTTT. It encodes CASSLAAGQGLDSPLHF.

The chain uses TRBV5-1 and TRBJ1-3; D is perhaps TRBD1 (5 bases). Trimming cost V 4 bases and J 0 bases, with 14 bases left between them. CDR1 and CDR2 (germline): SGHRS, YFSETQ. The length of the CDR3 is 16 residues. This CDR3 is CASSITDIRSGNTIYF. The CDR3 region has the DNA TGCGCCAGCAGCATTACGGACATCCGCTCTGGAAACACCATATATTTT.

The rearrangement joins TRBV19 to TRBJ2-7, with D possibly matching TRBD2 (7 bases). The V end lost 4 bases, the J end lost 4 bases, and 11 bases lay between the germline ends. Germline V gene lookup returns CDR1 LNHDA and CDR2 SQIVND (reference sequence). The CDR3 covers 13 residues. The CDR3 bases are TGTGCCAGTAGTACCGGGGGGCGGTACGAGCAGTACTTC. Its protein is CASSTGGRYEQYF.

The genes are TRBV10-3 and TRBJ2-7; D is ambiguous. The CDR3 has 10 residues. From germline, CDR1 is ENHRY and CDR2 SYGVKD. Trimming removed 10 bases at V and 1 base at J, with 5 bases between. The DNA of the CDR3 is TGTGCCACCCGTTCCTACGAGCAGTACTTC. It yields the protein CATRSYEQYF.